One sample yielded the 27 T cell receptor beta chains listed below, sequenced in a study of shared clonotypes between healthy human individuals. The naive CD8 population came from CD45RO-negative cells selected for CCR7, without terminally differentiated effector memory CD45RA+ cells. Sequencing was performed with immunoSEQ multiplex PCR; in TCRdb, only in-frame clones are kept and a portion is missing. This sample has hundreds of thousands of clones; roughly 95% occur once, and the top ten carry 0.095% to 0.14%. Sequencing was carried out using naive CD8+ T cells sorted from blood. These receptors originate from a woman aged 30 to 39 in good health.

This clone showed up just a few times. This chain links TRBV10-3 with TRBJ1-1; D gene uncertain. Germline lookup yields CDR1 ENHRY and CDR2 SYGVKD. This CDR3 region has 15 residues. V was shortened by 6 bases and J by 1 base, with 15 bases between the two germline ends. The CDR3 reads CAISQDAGRNTEAFF. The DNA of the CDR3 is TGTGCCATCAGCCAGGACGCGGGCCGGAACACTGAAGCTTTCTTT.

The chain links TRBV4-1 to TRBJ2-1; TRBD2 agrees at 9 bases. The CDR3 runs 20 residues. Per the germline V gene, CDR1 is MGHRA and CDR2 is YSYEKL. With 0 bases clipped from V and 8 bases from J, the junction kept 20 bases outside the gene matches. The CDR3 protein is CASSQDAGGRAGSGADEQFF. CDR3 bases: TGCGCCAGCAGCCAAGATGCGGGCGGGAGGGCCGGTTCGGGGGCCGATGAGCAGTTCTTC.

CDR3 nucleotides: TGTGCCAGCAGCCTCGGGGACAGAGTCACCGGGGAGCTGTTTTTT. As protein: CASSLGDRVTGELFF. The rearrangement uses TRBV13 and TRBJ2-2; 7 positions match TRBD1. The germline gives CDR1 PRHDT, CDR2 FYEKMQ (reference sequence). V lost 5 bases, J lost 4 bases, and 7 bases stayed unmatched. This CDR3 is 15 amino acids long.

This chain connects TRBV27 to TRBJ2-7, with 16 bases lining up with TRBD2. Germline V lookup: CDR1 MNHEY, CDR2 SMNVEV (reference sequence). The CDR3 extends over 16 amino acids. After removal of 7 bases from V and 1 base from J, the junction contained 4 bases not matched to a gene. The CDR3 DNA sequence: TGTGCCAGCACGGGACTAGCGGGAGGGCCTTCCTACGAGCAGTACTTC. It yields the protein CASTGLAGGPSYEQYF.

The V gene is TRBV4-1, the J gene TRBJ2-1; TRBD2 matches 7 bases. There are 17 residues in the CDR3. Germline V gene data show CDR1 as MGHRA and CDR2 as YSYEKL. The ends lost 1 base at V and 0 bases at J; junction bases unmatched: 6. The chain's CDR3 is CASSQGSRGSSYNEQFF. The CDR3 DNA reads TGCGCCAGCAGCCAAGGATCTCGCGGGAGCTCCTACAATGAGCAGTTCTTC.

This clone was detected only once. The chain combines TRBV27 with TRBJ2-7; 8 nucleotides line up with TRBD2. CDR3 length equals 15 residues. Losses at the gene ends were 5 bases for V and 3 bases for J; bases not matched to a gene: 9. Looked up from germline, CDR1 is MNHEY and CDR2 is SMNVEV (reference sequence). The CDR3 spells CASSITSGFNYEQYF. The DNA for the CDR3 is TGTGCCAGCAGTATAACTAGCGGTTTTAACTACGAGCAGTACTTC.

Here the CDR3 DNA reads TGTGCCAGCAGCATCAGGGGATCGCAGAATTCACCCCTCCACTTT. Protein sequence: CASSIRGSQNSPLHF. The chain employs TRBV27 and TRBJ1-6; D might be TRBD1 (6 bases). This CDR3 has 15 residues. Germline CDR1 is MNHEY and CDR2 is SMNVEV (reference sequence). The V end was cut by 6 bases, the J end by 7 bases, with 16 bases between.

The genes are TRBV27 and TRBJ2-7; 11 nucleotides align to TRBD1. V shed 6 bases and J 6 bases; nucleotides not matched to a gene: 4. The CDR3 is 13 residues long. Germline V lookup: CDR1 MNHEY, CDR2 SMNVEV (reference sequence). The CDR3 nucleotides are TGTGCCAGCAGGACCGGGACAGGGGGCGAGCAGTACTTC. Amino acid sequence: CASRTGTGGEQYF.

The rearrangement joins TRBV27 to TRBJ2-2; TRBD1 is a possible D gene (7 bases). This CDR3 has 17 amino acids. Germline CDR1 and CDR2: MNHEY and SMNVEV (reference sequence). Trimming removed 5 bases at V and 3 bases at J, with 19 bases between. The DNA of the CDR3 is TGTGCCAGCAGTCCCGACAGGGTAGCGGAAGACACCGGGGAGCTGTTTTTT. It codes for CASSPDRVAEDTGELFF.

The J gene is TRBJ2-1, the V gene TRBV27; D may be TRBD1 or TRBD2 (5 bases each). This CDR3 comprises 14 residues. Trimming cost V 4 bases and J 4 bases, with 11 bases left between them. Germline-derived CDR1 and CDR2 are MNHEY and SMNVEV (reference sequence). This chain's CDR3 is CASSSRDAYNEQFF. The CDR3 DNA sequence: TGTGCCAGCAGTTCCCGGGACGCTTACAATGAGCAGTTCTTC.

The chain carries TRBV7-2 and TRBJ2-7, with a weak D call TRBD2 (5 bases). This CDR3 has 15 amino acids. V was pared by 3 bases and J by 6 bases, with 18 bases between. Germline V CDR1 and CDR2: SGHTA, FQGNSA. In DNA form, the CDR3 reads TGTGCCAGCAGCTTTCTCGTCACTAGTTCCGGCGAGCAGTACTTC. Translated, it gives CASSFLVTSSGEQYF.

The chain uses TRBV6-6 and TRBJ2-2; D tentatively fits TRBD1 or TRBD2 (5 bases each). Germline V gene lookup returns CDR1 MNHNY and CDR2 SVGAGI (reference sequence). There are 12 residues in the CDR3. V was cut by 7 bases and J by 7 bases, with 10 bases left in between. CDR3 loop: CASMGDHGELFF. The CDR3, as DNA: TGTGCCAGCATGGGGGACCACGGGGAGCTGTTTTTT.

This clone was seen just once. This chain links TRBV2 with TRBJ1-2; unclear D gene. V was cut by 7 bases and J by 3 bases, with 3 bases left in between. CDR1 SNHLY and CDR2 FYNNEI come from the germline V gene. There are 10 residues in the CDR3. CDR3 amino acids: CASNYYGYTF. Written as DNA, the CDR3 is TGTGCCAGCAACTACTATGGCTACACCTTC.

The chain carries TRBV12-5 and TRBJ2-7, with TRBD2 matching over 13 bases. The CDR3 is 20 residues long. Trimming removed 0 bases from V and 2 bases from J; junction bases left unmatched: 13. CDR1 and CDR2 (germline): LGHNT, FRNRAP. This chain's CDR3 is CASGLVREGTSGTETYEQYF. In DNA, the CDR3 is TGTGCTAGTGGTTTGGTACGGGAAGGGACTAGCGGGACGGAAACCTACGAGCAGTACTTC.

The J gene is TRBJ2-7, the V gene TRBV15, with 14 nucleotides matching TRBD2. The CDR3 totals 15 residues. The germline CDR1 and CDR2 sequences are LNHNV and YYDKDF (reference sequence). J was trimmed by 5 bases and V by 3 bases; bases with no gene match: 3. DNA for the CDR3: TGTGCCACCAGCAGGGGACTAGCGGGAGACGACGAGCAGTACTTC. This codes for CATSRGLAGDDEQYF.

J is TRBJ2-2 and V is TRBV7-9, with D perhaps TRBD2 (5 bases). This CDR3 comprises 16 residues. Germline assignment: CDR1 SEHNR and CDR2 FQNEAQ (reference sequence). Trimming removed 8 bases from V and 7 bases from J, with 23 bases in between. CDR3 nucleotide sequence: TGTGCCAGCCTCCCCACGACGCGAGCGGTGGTCGGGGAGCTGTTTTTT. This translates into CASLPTTRAVVGELFF.

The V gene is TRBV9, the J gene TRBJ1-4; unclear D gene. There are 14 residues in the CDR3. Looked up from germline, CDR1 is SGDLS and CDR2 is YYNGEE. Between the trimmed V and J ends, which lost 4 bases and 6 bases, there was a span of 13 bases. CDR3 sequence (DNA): TGTGCCAGCAGCCCCCCGGGGTTAGATGAAAAACTGTTTTTT. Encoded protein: CASSPPGLDEKLFF.

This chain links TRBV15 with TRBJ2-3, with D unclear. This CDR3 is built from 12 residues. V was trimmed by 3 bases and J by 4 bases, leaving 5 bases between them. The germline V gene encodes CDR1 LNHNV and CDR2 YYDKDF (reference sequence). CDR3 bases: TGTGCCACCAGCAGCCCACCAGATACGCAGTATTTT. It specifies CATSSPPDTQYF.

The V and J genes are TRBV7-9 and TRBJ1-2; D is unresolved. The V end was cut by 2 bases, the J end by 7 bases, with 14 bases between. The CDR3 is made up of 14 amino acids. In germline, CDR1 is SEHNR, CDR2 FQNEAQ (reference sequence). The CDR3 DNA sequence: TGTGCCAGCAGCTTAAGTAACAGTGACGGTGGCTACACCTTC. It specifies CASSLSNSDGGYTF.

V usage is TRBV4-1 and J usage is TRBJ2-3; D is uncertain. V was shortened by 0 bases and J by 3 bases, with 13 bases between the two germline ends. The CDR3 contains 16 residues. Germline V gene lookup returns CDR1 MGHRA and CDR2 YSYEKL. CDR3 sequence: CASSQDLRAGTDTQYF. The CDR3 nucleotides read TGCGCCAGCAGCCAAGATCTCCGGGCCGGTACAGATACGCAGTATTTT.

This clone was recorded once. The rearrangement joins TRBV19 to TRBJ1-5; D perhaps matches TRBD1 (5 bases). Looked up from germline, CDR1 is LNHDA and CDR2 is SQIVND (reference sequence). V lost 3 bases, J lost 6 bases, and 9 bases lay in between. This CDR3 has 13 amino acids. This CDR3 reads CASSISGIQPQHF. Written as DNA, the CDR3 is TGTGCCAGTAGTATTTCAGGGATTCAGCCCCAGCATTTT.

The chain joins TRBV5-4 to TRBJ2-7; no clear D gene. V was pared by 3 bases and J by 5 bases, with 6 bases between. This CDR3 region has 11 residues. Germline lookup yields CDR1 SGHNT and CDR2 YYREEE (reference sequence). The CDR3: CASSYLNEQYF. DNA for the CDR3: TGTGCCAGCAGCTACCTTAACGAGCAGTACTTC.

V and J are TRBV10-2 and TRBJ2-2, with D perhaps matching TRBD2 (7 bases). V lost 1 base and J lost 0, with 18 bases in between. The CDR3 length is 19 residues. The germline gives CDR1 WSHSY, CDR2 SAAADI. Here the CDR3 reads CASSEFPRGAGTNTGELFF. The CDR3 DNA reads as TGCGCCAGCAGTGAGTTCCCTCGGGGGGCAGGGACGAACACCGGGGAGCTGTTTTTT.

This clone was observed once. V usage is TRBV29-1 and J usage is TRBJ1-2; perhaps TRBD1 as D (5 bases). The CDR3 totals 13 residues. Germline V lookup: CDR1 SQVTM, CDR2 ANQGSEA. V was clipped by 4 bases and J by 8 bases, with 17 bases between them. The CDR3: CSVVNRDPGGYTF. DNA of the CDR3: TGCAGCGTTGTAAACCGGGACCCCGGCGGCTACACCTTC.

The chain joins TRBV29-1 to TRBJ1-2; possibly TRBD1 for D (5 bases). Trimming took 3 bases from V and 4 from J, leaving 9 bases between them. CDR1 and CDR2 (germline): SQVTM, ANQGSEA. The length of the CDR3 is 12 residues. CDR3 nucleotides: TGCAGCGTTGACGCCGGGGCCTATGGCTACACCTTC. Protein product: CSVDAGAYGYTF.

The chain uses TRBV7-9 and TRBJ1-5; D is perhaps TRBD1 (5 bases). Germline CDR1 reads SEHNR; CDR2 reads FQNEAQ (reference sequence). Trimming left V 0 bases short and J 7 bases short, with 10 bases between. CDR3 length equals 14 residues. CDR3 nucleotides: TGTGCCAGCAGCTTAGCGAGGGGACCCCAGCCCCAGCATTTT. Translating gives CASSLARGPQPQHF.

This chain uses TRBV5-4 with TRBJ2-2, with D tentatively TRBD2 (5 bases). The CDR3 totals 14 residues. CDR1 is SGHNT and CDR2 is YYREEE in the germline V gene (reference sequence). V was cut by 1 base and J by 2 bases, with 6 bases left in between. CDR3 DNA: TGTGCCAGCAGCTTGCCGGGAAACACCGGGGAGCTGTTTTTT. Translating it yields CASSLPGNTGELFF.